This is a list of T cell receptor beta chains from one sample in a study of metastatic and nonmetastatic thyroid tumors. TCRdb reanalyzed the PCR reads with MiXCR. In the table there are about 40,000 clones, 15% to 20% of which are singletons. The sequenced sample consisted of tumor tissue. The receptors originated from a female donor with papillary thyroid cancer or a benign thyroid nodule (not recorded which). Some clones in this sample may be carry-over from other donors' samples. Each CDR3 is given with its conserved first and last residue. The D gene is left open where the match is weak. Some rows mark clone size as missing; the rest say once, few, many or name a class of expanded clone.

clone_size d_call j_call v_call cdr3_aa cdr3_nt
. . TRBJ2-1 TRBV4-2 CASSQDAAYDEQFF TGTGCCAGCAGCCAAGATGCAGCCTACGATGAGCAGTTCTTC
few . TRBJ1-5 TRBV19 CASSIEGYQPQHF TGTGCCAGTAGTATTGAGGGCTATCAGCCCCAGCATTTT
many . TRBJ1-2 TRBV6-1 CASRLQGDYGYTF TGTGCCAGCCGTTTACAGGGTGACTATGGCTACACCTTC
. TRBD2 TRBJ2-1 TRBV20-1 CSASLAGGYNEQFF TGCAGTGCTAGTTTAGCGGGAGGATACAATGAGCAGTTCTTC
few . TRBJ2-7 TRBV12-3/TRBV12-4 CASSPRGLGEIYEQYF TGTGCCAGCAGTCCCCGGGGGCTTGGGGAGATTTACGAGCAGTACTTC
many . TRBJ2-2 TRBV20-1 CSAPDQGTNTGELFF TGCAGTGCTCCGGATCAGGGGACTAACACCGGGGAGCTGTTTTTT
many . TRBJ2-7 TRBV19 CASRPGHLYEQYF TGTGCCAGTAGGCCGGGACACCTCTACGAGCAGTACTTC
many TRBD1 TRBJ1-2 TRBV7-9 CASSLVGTGYGYTF TGTGCCAGCAGCTTAGTGGGGACAGGCTATGGCTACACCTTC
many . TRBJ2-2 TRBV5-1 CASSLLDSTGELFF TGCGCCAGCAGCCTTTTGGACTCCACCGGGGAGCTGTTTTTT
. . TRBJ1-1 TRBV20-1 CSARETVFTEASF TGCAGTGCTAGAGAAACAGTCTTCACTGAAGCTTCCTTT